The 4 T cell receptor beta chains presented below share a single source sample, sequenced in a study of T-cell memory formation after mild COVID-19. TCRdb redid the calling of the 5' RACE reads with MiXCR, one entry per CDR3 protein. The repertoire has a few hundred thousand distinct CDR3 sequences, less than 25% of them found once; the top ten carry roughly 8.1%. Sample: PBMCs or a T cell subset sorted from them (not recorded which). The source is an adult woman who had mild COVID-19 (a few samples of this study predate the infection). Cell type and time point are not known.

This clonotype was picked up one time. The rearrangement links TRBV19 to TRBJ2-1; a possible D gene is TRBD2 (6 bases). The CDR3 consists of 11 residues. Germline V lookup: CDR1 LNHDA, CDR2 SQIVND (reference sequence). Trimming cost V 10 bases and J 9 bases, with 13 bases left between them. CDR3 in amino acids: CATGVGGEQFF. The CDR3 DNA follows: TGTGCCACCGGAGTGGGGGGTGAGCAGTTCTTC.

This chain links TRBV12-3 or TRBV12-4 with TRBJ2-3; 12 nucleotides line up with TRBD1. V was pared by 7 bases and J by 6 bases, with 8 bases of the junction left unmatched. The CDR3 is 15 amino acids. The CDR3 is CASTLGQGASDTQYF. The CDR3 DNA reads TGTGCCAGCACCCTGGGACAGGGGGCTTCCGATACGCAGTATTTT.

This clonotype came up a few times. V and J are TRBV9 and TRBJ1-4; 7 nucleotides align to TRBD1. This CDR3 spans 16 amino acids. V gave up 0 bases and J gave up 8 bases; unmatched junction bases: 10. The V gene's germline CDR1 is SGDLS and CDR2 YYNGEE. DNA for the CDR3: TGTGCCAGCAGCGTAGCTACGGGACAGCCGGAGGAAAAACTGTTTTTT. Amino acids: CASSVATGQPEEKLFF.

This clonotype was observed at least ten times. V is TRBV4-3 and J is TRBJ2-2; a possible D gene is TRBD2 (5 bases). CDR3 length: 22 residues. V was clipped by 0 bases and J by 2 bases, with 28 bases between them. In germline, CDR1 is LGHNA, CDR2 YSLEER. The CDR3 DNA reads as TGCGCCAGCAGCCAAGATCTTGGCCCGTATGGGCCGGCACGGGGAAACACCGGGGAGCTGTTTTTT. This sequence encodes CASSQDLGPYGPARGNTGELFF.